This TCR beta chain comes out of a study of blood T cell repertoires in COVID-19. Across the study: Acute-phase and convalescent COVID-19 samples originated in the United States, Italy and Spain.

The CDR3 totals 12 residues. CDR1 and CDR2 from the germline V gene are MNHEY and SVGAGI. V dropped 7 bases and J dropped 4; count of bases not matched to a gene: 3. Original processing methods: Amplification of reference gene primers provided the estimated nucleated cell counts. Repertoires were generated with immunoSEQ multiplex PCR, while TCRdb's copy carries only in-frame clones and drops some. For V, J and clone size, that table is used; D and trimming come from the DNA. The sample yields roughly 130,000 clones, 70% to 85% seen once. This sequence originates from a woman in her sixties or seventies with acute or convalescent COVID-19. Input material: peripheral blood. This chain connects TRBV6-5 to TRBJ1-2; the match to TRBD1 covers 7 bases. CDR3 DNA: TGTGCCAGCACCGGGGACAGCTATGGCTACACCTTC. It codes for CASTGDSYGYTF.